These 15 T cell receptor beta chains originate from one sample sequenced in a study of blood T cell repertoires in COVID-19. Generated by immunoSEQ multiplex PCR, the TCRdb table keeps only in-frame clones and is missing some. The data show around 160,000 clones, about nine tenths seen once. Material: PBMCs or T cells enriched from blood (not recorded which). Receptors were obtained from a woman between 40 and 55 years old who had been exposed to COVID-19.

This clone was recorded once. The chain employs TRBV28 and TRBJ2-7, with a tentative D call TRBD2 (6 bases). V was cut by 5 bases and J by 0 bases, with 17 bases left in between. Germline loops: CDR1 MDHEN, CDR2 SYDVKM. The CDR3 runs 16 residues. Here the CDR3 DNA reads TGTGCCAGCAGTGGAACCGGGAGATCGAGCTCCTACGAGCAGTACTTC. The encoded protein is CASSGTGRSSSYEQYF.

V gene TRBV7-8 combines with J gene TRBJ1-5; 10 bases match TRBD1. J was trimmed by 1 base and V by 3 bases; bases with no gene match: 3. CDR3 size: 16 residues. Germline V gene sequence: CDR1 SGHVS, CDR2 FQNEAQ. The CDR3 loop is CASSFRQGASNQPQHF. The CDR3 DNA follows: TGTGCCAGCAGCTTTAGACAGGGGGCAAGCAATCAGCCCCAGCATTTT.

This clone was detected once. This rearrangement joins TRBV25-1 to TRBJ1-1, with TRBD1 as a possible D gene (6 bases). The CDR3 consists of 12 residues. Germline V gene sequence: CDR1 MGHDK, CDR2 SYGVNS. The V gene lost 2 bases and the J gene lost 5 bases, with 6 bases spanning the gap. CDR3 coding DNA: TGTGCCAGCAGTGAACAGGGGACTGAAGCTTTCTTT. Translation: CASSEQGTEAFF.

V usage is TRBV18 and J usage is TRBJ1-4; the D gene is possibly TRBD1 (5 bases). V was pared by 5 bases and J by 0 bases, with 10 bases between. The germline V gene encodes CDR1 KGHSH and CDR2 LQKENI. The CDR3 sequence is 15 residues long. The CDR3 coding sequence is TGTGCCAGCTCAATCGACAGAGCAACTAATGAAAAACTGTTTTTT. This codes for CASSIDRATNEKLFF. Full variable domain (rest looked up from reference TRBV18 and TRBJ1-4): NAGVMQNPRHLVRRRGQEARLRCSPMKGHSHVYWYRQLPEEGLKFMVYLQKENIIDESGMPKERFSAEFPKEGPSILRIQQVVRGDSAAYFCASSIDRATNEKLFFGSGTQLSVL.

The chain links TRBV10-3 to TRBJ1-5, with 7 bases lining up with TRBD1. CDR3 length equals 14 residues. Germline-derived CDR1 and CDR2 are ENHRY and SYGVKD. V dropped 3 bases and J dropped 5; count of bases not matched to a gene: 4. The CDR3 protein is CAISDRGGDQPQHF. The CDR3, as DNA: TGTGCCATCAGTGATCGAGGGGGCGATCAGCCCCAGCATTTT.

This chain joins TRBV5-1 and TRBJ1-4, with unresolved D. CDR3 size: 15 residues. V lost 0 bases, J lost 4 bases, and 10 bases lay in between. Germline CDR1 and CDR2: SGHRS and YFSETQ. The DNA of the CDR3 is TGCGCCAGCAGCTTGGAGACCGGGGATAATGAAAAACTGTTTTTT. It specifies CASSLETGDNEKLFF.

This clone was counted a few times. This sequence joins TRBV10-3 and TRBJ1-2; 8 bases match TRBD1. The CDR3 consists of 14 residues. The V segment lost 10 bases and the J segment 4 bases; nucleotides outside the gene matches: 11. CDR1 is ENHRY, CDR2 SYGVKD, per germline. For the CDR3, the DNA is TGTGCCACAGACAGGGGCCGGGGAAGCTATGGCTACACCTTC. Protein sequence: CATDRGRGSYGYTF.

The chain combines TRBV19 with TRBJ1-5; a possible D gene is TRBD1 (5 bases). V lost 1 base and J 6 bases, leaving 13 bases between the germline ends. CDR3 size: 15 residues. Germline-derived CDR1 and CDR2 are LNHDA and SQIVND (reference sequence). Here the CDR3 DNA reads TGTGCCAGTAGTATAGTAAAAGGGAGGGGTCAGCCCCAGCATTTT. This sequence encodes CASSIVKGRGQPQHF.

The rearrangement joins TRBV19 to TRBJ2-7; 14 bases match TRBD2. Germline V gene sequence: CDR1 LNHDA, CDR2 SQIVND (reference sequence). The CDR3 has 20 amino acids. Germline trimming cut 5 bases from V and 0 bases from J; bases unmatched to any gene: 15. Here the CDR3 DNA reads TGTGCCAGTAGTCCTCAGGGACTAGCGGGAGAAGGGGGTGGCTCCTACGAGCAGTACTTC. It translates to CASSPQGLAGEGGGSYEQYF.

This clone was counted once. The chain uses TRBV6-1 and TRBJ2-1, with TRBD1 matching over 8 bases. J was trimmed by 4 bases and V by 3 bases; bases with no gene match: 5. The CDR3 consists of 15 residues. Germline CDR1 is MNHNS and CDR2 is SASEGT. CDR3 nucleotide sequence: TGTGCCAGCAGTGAGTCAGGGGGCGCGTACAATGAGCAGTTCTTC. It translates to CASSESGGAYNEQFF.

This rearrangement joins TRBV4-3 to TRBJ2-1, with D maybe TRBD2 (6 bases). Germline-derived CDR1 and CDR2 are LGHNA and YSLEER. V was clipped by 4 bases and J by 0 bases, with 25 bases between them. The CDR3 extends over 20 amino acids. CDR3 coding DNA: TGCGCCAGCAGCCGGGACGCGCTCACACCGACTAGTCACTCCTACAATGAGCAGTTCTTC. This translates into CASSRDALTPTSHSYNEQFF.

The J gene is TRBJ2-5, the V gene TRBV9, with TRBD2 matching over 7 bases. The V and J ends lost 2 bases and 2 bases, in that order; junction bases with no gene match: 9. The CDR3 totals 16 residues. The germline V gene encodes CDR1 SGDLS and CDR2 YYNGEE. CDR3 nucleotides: TGTGCCAGCAGCGTGTCGGGGGGAACCCTGCAAGAGACCCAGTACTTC. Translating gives CASSVSGGTLQETQYF.

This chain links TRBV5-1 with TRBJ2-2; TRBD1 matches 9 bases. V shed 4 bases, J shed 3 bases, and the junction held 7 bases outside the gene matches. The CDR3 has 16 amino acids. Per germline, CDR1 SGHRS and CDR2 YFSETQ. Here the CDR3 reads CASSTPRDRDTGELFF. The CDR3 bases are TGCGCCAGCAGCACGCCCCGGGACAGGGACACCGGGGAGCTGTTTTTT.

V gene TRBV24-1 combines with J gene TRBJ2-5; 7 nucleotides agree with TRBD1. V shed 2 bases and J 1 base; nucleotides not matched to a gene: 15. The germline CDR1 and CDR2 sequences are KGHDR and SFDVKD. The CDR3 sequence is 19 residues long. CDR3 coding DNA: TGTGCCACCAGTGATTCCCGGGACAGTGAAACGGGCCCCCAAGAGACCCAGTACTTC. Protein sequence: CATSDSRDSETGPQETQYF.

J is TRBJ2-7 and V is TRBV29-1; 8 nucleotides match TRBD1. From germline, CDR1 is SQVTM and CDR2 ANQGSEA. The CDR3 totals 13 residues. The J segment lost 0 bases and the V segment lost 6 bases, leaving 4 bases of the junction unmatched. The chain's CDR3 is CSVNRGSSYEQYF. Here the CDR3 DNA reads TGCAGCGTAAACAGGGGGTCCTCCTACGAGCAGTACTTC.